The 32 T cell receptor beta chains below come from one sample, sequenced in a study of T cells in Graves' hyperthyroidism and ophthalmopathy. From RNA transcripts, TCR beta CDR3 regions were amplified. HTBI primers drove first-round RT-PCR of the TCR CDR3. TCRdb ran MiXCR on the multiplex PCR reads and lists one entry per CDR3 protein. The data hold roughly 560,000 distinct CDR3 sequences, with 14% to 15% observed a single time. Sequenced material: blood. These TCRs come from a middle-aged woman with Graves' ophthalmopathy.

This clonotype was seen repeatedly, ten times or more. The chain combines TRBV7-2 with TRBJ1-6, with D maybe TRBD1 (5 bases). CDR1 and CDR2 (germline): SGHTA, FQGNSA. The ends were cut back, 3 bases at V and 9 bases at J, with 15 bases in the middle. The CDR3 extends over 15 amino acids. CDR3 protein: CASSFRDGPTSPLHF. CDR3 DNA sequence: TGTGCCAGCAGCTTCAGGGACGGCCCCACTTCACCCCTCCACTTT.

This rearrangement joins TRBV10-3 to TRBJ1-2; weak D call: TRBD1 (6 bases). There are 13 residues in the CDR3. From germline, CDR1 is ENHRY and CDR2 SYGVKD. Trimming left V 1 base short and J 6 bases short, with 9 bases between. The CDR3 sequence is CAISELGGHGYTF. CDR3 bases: TGTGCCATCAGTGAGTTGGGGGGCCATGGCTACACCTTC.

This clonotype was recorded a few times. The chain uses TRBV5-4 and TRBJ2-7, with a tentative D call TRBD2 (6 bases). Deletions cut 0 bases from V and 1 base from J, with 11 bases between. Germline-derived CDR1 and CDR2 are SGHNT and YYREEE (reference sequence). This CDR3 is built from 15 residues. The CDR3 reads CASSLDGSGSYEQYF. The CDR3 DNA is TGTGCCAGCAGCTTGGATGGTAGCGGATCCTACGAGCAGTACTTC. The full variable domain, in which reference TRBV5-4 and TRBJ2-7 provide the parts outside the CDR3, is ETGVTQSPTHLIKTRGQQVTLRCSSQSGHNTVSWYQQALGQGPQFIFQYYREEENGRGNFPPRFSGLQFPNYSSELNVNALELDDSALYLCASSLDGSGSYEQYFGPGTRLTVT.

This clonotype was seen many times. The V call is TRBV19, the J call TRBJ2-4; D possibly corresponds to TRBD2 (6 bases). V was clipped by 4 bases and J by 0 bases, with 19 bases between them. Germline CDR1 and CDR2: LNHDA and SQIVND (reference sequence). The CDR3 extends over 18 amino acids. Here the CDR3 DNA reads TGTGCCAGTAGTAGTCAACCGGGACTTACGACAGCCAAAAACATTCAGTACTTC. Its translation: CASSSQPGLTTAKNIQYF.

This clonotype was observed at least ten times. J is TRBJ1-1 and V is TRBV6-4; no reliable D call. V was shortened by 6 bases and J by 0 bases, with 14 bases between the two germline ends. The CDR3 contains 15 residues. The germline CDR1 and CDR2 sequences are MRHNA and SNTAGT. The CDR3 is CASRDTVPMNTEAFF. Here the CDR3 DNA reads TGTGCCAGCAGAGACACAGTCCCCATGAACACTGAAGCTTTCTTT.

The chain joins TRBV3-1 to TRBJ1-2; a possible D gene is TRBD1 (6 bases). V shed 9 bases and J shed 2 bases, with 10 bases lying between them. The CDR3 loop spans 12 amino acids. Germline V gives CDR1 LGHDT, CDR2 YNNKEL (reference sequence). CDR3 residues: CASGRGNYGYTF. The CDR3 DNA reads as TGTGCCAGTGGGAGGGGGAACTATGGCTACACCTTC.

This clonotype was seen repeatedly, ten times or more. This chain uses TRBV20-1 with TRBJ1-5, with 12 bases identical to TRBD1. The J segment lost 7 bases and the V segment lost 2 bases, leaving 3 bases of the junction unmatched. This CDR3 region has 14 residues. Looked up from germline, CDR1 is DFQATT and CDR2 is SNEGSKA (reference sequence). For the CDR3, the DNA is TGCAGTGCTAGACGGGACAGGGGGCTACAGCCCCAGCATTTT. This translates into CSARRDRGLQPQHF.

This clonotype was seen at least ten times. The chain combines TRBV7-9 with TRBJ2-5; 7 nucleotides align to TRBD2. Germline assignment: CDR1 SEHNR and CDR2 FQNEAQ (reference sequence). V lost 5 bases and J lost 3; bases outside the gene matches: 6. The CDR3 extends over 14 amino acids. CDR3 nucleotide sequence: TGTGCCAGCAGCCCGGGGACTACTAAAGAGACCCAGTACTTC. Protein product: CASSPGTTKETQYF.

This clonotype was counted ten times or more. The chain has TRBV7-6 and TRBJ2-7; 11 nucleotides match TRBD2. This CDR3 region has 16 residues. Germline V gives CDR1 SGHVS, CDR2 FNYEAQ. Unmatched junction bases numbered 12, after V lost 5 bases and J lost 6 bases. CDR3 sequence: CASSPTSGSAQGEQYF. The DNA for the CDR3 is TGTGCCAGCAGCCCTACTAGCGGGAGTGCCCAGGGCGAGCAGTACTTC.

This clonotype was recorded many times. V usage is TRBV5-1 and J usage is TRBJ1-2, with D perhaps TRBD1 (6 bases). Per germline, CDR1 SGHRS and CDR2 YFSETQ. This CDR3 contains 16 residues. With 0 bases removed from V and 3 bases from J, the gap between germline ends came to 15 bases. The CDR3 here is CASSLAAGELHYGYTF. DNA for the CDR3: TGCGCCAGCAGCTTGGCGGCAGGGGAACTCCACTATGGCTACACCTTC.

The sample holds many counts of this clonotype. The chain employs TRBV7-9 and TRBJ1-2; 7 positions agree with TRBD1. V shed 6 bases, J shed 0 bases, and the junction held 4 bases outside the gene matches. Germline values: CDR1 SEHNR, CDR2 FQNEAQ (reference sequence). The CDR3 extends over 14 amino acids. The CDR3 DNA is TGTGCCAGCAGTACTGACAGGGCTAACTATGGCTACACCTTC. Protein: CASSTDRANYGYTF. The full variable domain, in which reference TRBV7-9 and TRBJ1-2 provide the parts outside the CDR3, is DTGVSQNPRHKITKRGQNVTFRCDPISEHNRLYWYRQTLGQGPEFLTYFQNEAQLEKSRLLSDRFSAERPKGSFSTLEIQRTEQGDSAMYLCASSTDRANYGYTFGSGTRLTVV.

This clonotype was seen at least ten times. The J gene is TRBJ2-7, the V gene TRBV12-3 or TRBV12-4, with D perhaps being TRBD1 or TRBD2 (6 bases each). This CDR3 region has 16 residues. V lost 5 bases and J 4 bases, leaving 21 bases between the germline ends. CDR3 nucleotide sequence: TGTGCCAGCAGTAGCAGGGAGGTGGGGGCGTTGTACGAGCAGTACTTC. It translates to CASSSREVGALYEQYF.

This clonotype was detected many times. The chain links TRBV2 to TRBJ2-5; 11 bases line up with TRBD2. The CDR3 loop spans 14 amino acids. After removal of 3 bases from V and 5 bases from J, the junction contained 2 bases not matched to a gene. Germline CDR1 and CDR2: SNHLY and FYNNEI. The CDR3 sequence is CASSELAGGETQYF. In DNA form, the CDR3 reads TGTGCCAGCAGTGAGCTAGCGGGAGGTGAGACCCAGTACTTC.

This clonotype appeared many times. The chain uses TRBV5-8 and TRBJ2-7, with TRBD1 matching 7 bases. Germline V gene lookup returns CDR1 SGHTS and CDR2 YDEGEE. V lost 2 bases, J lost 4 bases, and 6 bases stayed unmatched. The CDR3 loop spans 14 amino acids. CDR3 nucleotides: TGTGCCAGCAGCTTCGCCGACAGGGCATACGAGCAGTACTTC. Amino acids: CASSFADRAYEQYF.

This sequence joins TRBV29-1 and TRBJ2-7; tentatively, D is TRBD1 (5 bases). Germline CDR1 reads SQVTM; CDR2 reads ANQGSEA. The CDR3 runs 12 residues. Trimming shortened V by 4 bases and J by 6 bases, and 13 bases separated the two germline ends. CDR3 amino acids: CSVAGSTSEQYF. Written as DNA, the CDR3 is TGCAGCGTTGCAGGGTCTACCTCCGAGCAGTACTTC.

This clonotype was observed at least ten times. The V gene is TRBV27, the J gene TRBJ2-2, with 7 bases identical to TRBD1. Germline lookup yields CDR1 MNHEY and CDR2 SMNVEV (reference sequence). This CDR3 has 13 residues. J gave up 7 bases and V 5 bases, and 4 bases lay outside the gene matches. CDR3 region: CASSATGSGELFF. CDR3 bases: TGTGCCAGCAGTGCGACAGGGAGCGGGGAGCTGTTTTTT.

The chain employs TRBV30 and TRBJ1-1; no clear D gene. Trimming stripped 2 bases from V and 2 bases from J, with 3 bases between. This CDR3 spans 11 amino acids. CDR1 and CDR2 (germline): GTSNPN, SVGIG (reference sequence). Here the CDR3 DNA reads TGTGCCTGGAGTTTCAACACTGAAGCTTTCTTT. Protein product: CAWSFNTEAFF.

The sample holds many counts of this clonotype. This chain uses TRBV5-1 with TRBJ1-1; D uncertain. Deletions cut 0 bases from V and 2 bases from J, with 8 bases between. CDR3 length: 14 residues. In germline, CDR1 is SGHRS, CDR2 YFSETQ. The CDR3 is CASSLDTGNTEAFF. CDR3 nucleotides: TGCGCCAGCAGCTTGGATACTGGTAACACTGAAGCTTTCTTT.

At least ten counts were recorded for this clonotype. Germline and junction disagree at one end, which may indicate a read error. The chain combines TRBV7-2 with TRBJ2-7; D possibly corresponds to TRBD2 (6 bases). Germline CDR1 SGHTA, CDR2 FQGNSA. CDR3 length: 12 amino acids. CDR3 residues: CASSRNSGLPDF. Written as DNA, the CDR3 is TGTGCCAGCAGCCGAAACTCGGGACTTCCGGACTTC.

This clonotype showed up many times. This chain joins TRBV20-1 and TRBJ2-7; the D gene is possibly TRBD1 (5 bases). Looked up from germline, CDR1 is DFQATT and CDR2 is SNEGSKA (reference sequence). Trimming stripped 0 bases from V and 6 bases from J, with 15 bases between. CDR3 length: 14 residues. The CDR3 coding sequence is TGCAGTGCTAGAGATTGGACGATAGGGGTCGAGCAGTACTTC. Translating gives CSARDWTIGVEQYF.

This clonotype has a count of ten or more. The genes are TRBV15 and TRBJ2-2, with D possibly being TRBD1 (6 bases). Germline lookup yields CDR1 LNHNV and CDR2 YYDKDF (reference sequence). Trimming removed 5 bases at V and 9 bases at J, with 16 bases between. CDR3 length equals 14 residues. This CDR3 is CATSEEAGARELFF. The CDR3 DNA is TGTGCCACCAGCGAAGAAGCAGGGGCTCGGGAGCTGTTTTTT. Together with reference TRBV15 and TRBJ2-2, the CDR3 gives the full variable domain: DAMVIQNPRYQVTQFGKPVTLSCSQTLNHNVMYWYQQKSSQAPKLLFHYYDKDFNNEADTPDNFQSRRPNTSFCFLDIRSPGLGDTAMYLCATSEEAGARELFFGEGSRLTVL.

This clonotype was seen at least ten times. The chain recombines TRBV12-3 or TRBV12-4 with TRBJ2-7, with 11 bases identical to TRBD1. Trimming took 8 bases from V and 3 from J; bases not matched to a gene: 0. CDR3 length: 12 residues. The DNA for the CDR3 is TGTGCCAGCGGGACAGGGGGCTACGAGCAGTACTTC. Amino acid sequence: CASGTGGYEQYF.

J is TRBJ2-5 and V is TRBV7-3; 8 bases are a match to TRBD1. This CDR3 comprises 14 residues. Germline values: CDR1 SGHTA, CDR2 FQGTGA. Unmatched junction bases numbered 6, after V lost 5 bases and J lost 4 bases. CDR3 protein: CASSKQGGGETQYF. CDR3 nucleotide sequence: TGTGCCAGCAGCAAACAGGGGGGAGGAGAGACCCAGTACTTC.

This clonotype was counted at least ten times. The rearrangement joins TRBV6-1 to TRBJ2-7, with D possibly TRBD1 on 5 matching bases. CDR1 is MNHNS, CDR2 SASEGT, per germline. This CDR3 spans 14 amino acids. Trimming left V 7 bases short and J 3 bases short, with 16 bases between. CDR3 loop: CASNTPQGLYEQYF. In DNA form, the CDR3 reads TGTGCCAGCAATACCCCGCAGGGCCTCTACGAGCAGTACTTC.

This clonotype was seen many times. The chain is built from TRBV25-1 and TRBJ2-7; 8 nucleotides match TRBD2. After removal of 6 bases from V and 7 bases from J, the junction contained 11 bases not matched to a gene. CDR3 length: 14 residues. CDR1 is MGHDK and CDR2 is SYGVNS in the germline V gene. DNA for the CDR3: TGTGCCAGCAGCGAGAGCGGGAGTTGGGGAGAGCAGTACTTC. This translates into CASSESGSWGEQYF.

This clonotype was seen more than once but under ten times. V usage is TRBV12-3 or TRBV12-4 and J usage is TRBJ1-1; D gene ambiguous. The CDR3 covers 14 residues. Trimming left V 6 bases short and J 2 bases short, with 13 bases between. CDR3 DNA sequence: TGTGCCAGCAGACGGGCCTTAACCAACACTGAAGCTTTCTTT. Translated, it gives CASRRALTNTEAFF.

This sequence joins TRBV20-1 and TRBJ2-2; a weak D match, TRBD2 (6 bases). Germline V gene lookup returns CDR1 DFQATT and CDR2 SNEGSKA (reference sequence). V lost 2 bases and J 3 bases, leaving 22 bases between the germline ends. CDR3 length: 18 amino acids. In DNA form, the CDR3 reads TGCAGTGCTAGATCATCAACGCACGGGGACTCCTACACCGGGGAGCTGTTTTTT. This sequence encodes CSARSSTHGDSYTGELFF.

This chain joins TRBV28 and TRBJ1-5, with D uncertain. Germline V CDR1 and CDR2: MDHEN, SYDVKM. The CDR3 runs 13 residues. V dropped 7 bases and J dropped 5 bases, with 12 bases sitting between them. The CDR3 protein is CASMEQIDQPQHF. CDR3 bases: TGTGCCAGCATGGAACAGATCGATCAGCCCCAGCATTTT.

This clonotype has just a few counts. As DNA, the CDR3 is TGTGCCAGCAGCACGGGACAGCCGTCCTATGGCTACACCTTC. This sequence encodes CASSTGQPSYGYTF. The chain has TRBV9 and TRBJ1-2; 7 bases align to TRBD1. Germline V gene lookup returns CDR1 SGDLS and CDR2 YYNGEE. V lost 4 bases to trimming and J lost 4 bases; unmatched junction nucleotides: 7. The CDR3 loop spans 14 amino acids.

This chain joins TRBV11-1 and TRBJ2-5; unclear D gene. This CDR3 spans 17 amino acids. V was shortened by 2 bases and J by 0 bases, with 16 bases between the two germline ends. Germline V gives CDR1 SGHAT, CDR2 FQDESV (reference sequence). CDR3 nucleotide sequence: TGTGCCAGCAGCTTAACTTCCCCAGCGAAATACCAAGAGACCCAGTACTTC. As protein: CASSLTSPAKYQETQYF.

The chain links TRBV4-3 to TRBJ2-2; a weak D match, TRBD1 (6 bases). The V and J ends lost 0 bases and 1 base respectively, with 9 bases between them. From germline, CDR1 is LGHNA and CDR2 YSLEER. The CDR3 contains 16 residues. CDR3 coding DNA: TGCGCCAGCAGCCAAGATCAGGGGTTGAACACCGGGGAGCTGTTTTTT. This sequence encodes CASSQDQGLNTGELFF.

J is TRBJ2-7 and V is TRBV12-3 or TRBV12-4, with a tentative D call TRBD2 (6 bases). The CDR3 runs to 17 residues. V was pared by 5 bases and J by 2 bases, with 22 bases between. DNA for the CDR3: TGTGCCAGCAGTCCAACGCTCGGGGCGGGACGGACCTACGAGCAGTACTTC. Translating it yields CASSPTLGAGRTYEQYF.